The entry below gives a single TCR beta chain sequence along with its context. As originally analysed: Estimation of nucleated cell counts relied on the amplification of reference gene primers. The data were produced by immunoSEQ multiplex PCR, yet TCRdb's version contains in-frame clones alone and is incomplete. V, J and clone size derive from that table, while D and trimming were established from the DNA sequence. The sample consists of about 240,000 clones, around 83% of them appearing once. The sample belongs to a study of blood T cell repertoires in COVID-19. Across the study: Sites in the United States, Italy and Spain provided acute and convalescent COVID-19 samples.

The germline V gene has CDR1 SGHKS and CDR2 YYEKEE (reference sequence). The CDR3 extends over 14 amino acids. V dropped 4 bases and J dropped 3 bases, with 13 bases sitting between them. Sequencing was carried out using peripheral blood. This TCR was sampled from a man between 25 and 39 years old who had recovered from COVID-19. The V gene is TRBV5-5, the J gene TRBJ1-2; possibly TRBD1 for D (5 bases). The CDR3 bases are TGTGCCAGCAGCCGCGAGTTGGGGCACTATGGCTACACCTTC. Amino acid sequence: CASSRELGHYGYTF.